The next 25 T cell receptor beta chains were all read from a single sample in a study of blood T cells in healthy people across ages. Combining a sample-barcoded 5' primer with a J-beta primer mix, a second PCR ran for about 7 to 11 cycles. TCRdb reanalysed the 5' RACE reads using MiXCR and keeps one entry per CDR3 protein. The table lists under 2 million distinct CDR3 sequences, about 31% of them singletons. Sample: blood. All receptors come from a woman aged 25 to 39 in good health.

This clonotype showed up just a few times. The chain has TRBV7-3 and TRBJ2-1; no definite D call. The CDR3 is 13 residues long. V was pared by 0 bases and J by 8 bases, with 8 bases between. Looked up from germline, CDR1 is SGHTA and CDR2 is FQGTGA. The CDR3 DNA is TGTGCCAGCAGCTTAACGCCGAGAGATGAGCAGTTCTTC. Protein: CASSLTPRDEQFF.

The sample holds many counts of this clonotype. The genes are TRBV9 and TRBJ2-3; maybe TRBD2 (5 bases). The germline gives CDR1 SGDLS, CDR2 YYNGEE. Trimming took off 4 bases at V and 2 bases at J, with 14 bases between the two ends. The CDR3 extends over 15 amino acids. This chain's CDR3 is CASSFSGTSTDTQYF. For the CDR3, the DNA is TGTGCCAGCAGCTTCAGCGGAACCTCCACAGATACGCAGTATTTT.

This clonotype was seen a few times. CDR3 amino acids: CASRGVQGRDYGYTF. The CDR3 DNA reads as TGTGCCAGCAGGGGAGTACAGGGAAGGGACTATGGCTACACCTTC. J is TRBJ1-2 and V is TRBV2, with D perhaps TRBD1 (6 bases). Looked up from germline, CDR1 is SNHLY and CDR2 is FYNNEI. CDR3 length equals 15 residues. V was cut by 6 bases and J by 3 bases, with 17 bases left in between.

This rearrangement joins TRBV6-1 to TRBJ2-2, with 7 positions matching TRBD1. V lost 4 bases to trimming and J lost 4 bases; unmatched junction nucleotides: 6. CDR1 and CDR2 (germline): MNHNS, SASEGT. The CDR3 spans 15 residues. The CDR3: CASSADRVGTGELFF. CDR3 nucleotides: TGTGCCAGCAGTGCTGACAGGGTGGGCACCGGGGAGCTGTTTTTT.

This clonotype was seen a few times. The V call is TRBV5-1, the J call TRBJ2-3; 14 bases are shared with TRBD2. This CDR3 has 19 amino acids. CDR1 is SGHRS and CDR2 is YFSETQ in the germline V gene. J lost 3 bases, V lost 3 bases, and 12 bases had no gene match. The CDR3 region is CASSSNGVTSGRGTDTQYF. The CDR3 nucleotides read TGCGCCAGCAGCTCAAATGGTGTGACTAGCGGGAGGGGGACAGATACGCAGTATTTT.

This clonotype was seen many times. J is TRBJ2-3 and V is TRBV6-1, with D uncertain. V was pared by 6 bases and J by 4 bases, with 11 bases between. Germline assignment: CDR1 MNHNS and CDR2 SASEGT. This CDR3 spans 13 amino acids. The CDR3 here is CASRSSRPDTQYF. The CDR3 DNA reads TGTGCCAGCAGGTCATCCCGTCCAGATACGCAGTATTTT.

This clonotype has only a few counts. The chain recombines TRBV20-1 with TRBJ2-5; 9 positions match TRBD2. This CDR3 region has 18 residues. Germline CDR1 and CDR2: DFQATT and SNEGSKA (reference sequence). The V and J ends lost 0 bases and 5 bases, in that order; junction bases with no gene match: 16. CDR3 DNA sequence: TGCAGTGCTAGAGATTCGCTAGCGGGAATCCCTGGGGGGGAGACCCAGTACTTC. It is translated as CSARDSLAGIPGGETQYF.

There are a few counts of this clonotype. Here the CDR3 reads CASSQPGTSFYEQYF. CDR3 sequence (DNA): TGTGCCAGCAGCCAACCCGGGACTAGCTTCTACGAGCAGTACTTC. This chain connects TRBV4-2 to TRBJ2-7; 9 nucleotides line up with TRBD2. The CDR3 is 15 amino acids. V trimming: 2 bases; J trimming: 3 bases; junction bases outside the gene matches: 5. Germline lookup yields CDR1 LGHNA and CDR2 YNFKEQ.

This clonotype has only a few counts. V and J are TRBV12-3 or TRBV12-4 and TRBJ2-5, with 9 bases that match TRBD1. The J segment lost 5 bases and the V segment lost 7 bases, leaving 8 bases of the junction unmatched. This CDR3 spans 14 amino acids. The CDR3 loop is CASTPGTGLETQYF. The DNA for the CDR3 is TGTGCCAGCACCCCCGGGACAGGGCTTGAGACCCAGTACTTC.

Regarding this clonotype: Possible read error: a much larger clone is one base away. CDR3 protein: CASRRLARPDGYTF. CDR3 nucleotides: TGTGCCAGCAGGAGGCTCGCCAGGCCCGATGGCTACACCTTC. This sequence joins TRBV28 and TRBJ1-2; D unresolved. Trimming left V 6 bases short and J 6 bases short, with 17 bases between. The CDR3 spans 14 residues. Per germline, CDR1 MDHEN and CDR2 SYDVKM.

Worth noting for this clonotype: A read error may account for a junction end that differs from germline. The chain employs TRBV20-1 and TRBJ2-1, with D perhaps TRBD1 or TRBD2 (5 bases each). From germline, CDR1 is DFQATT and CDR2 SNEGSKA (reference sequence). The CDR3 is 15 amino acids. CDR3 sequence: CSARDPRQRLNERFF. The CDR3, as DNA: TGCAGTGCTAGAGATCCCCGACAGCGACTAAATGAGCGGTTCTTC.

The V gene is TRBV6-6, the J gene TRBJ1-5, with 7 bases matching TRBD1. Germline assignment: CDR1 MNHNY and CDR2 SVGAGI (reference sequence). V shed 5 bases and J 4 bases; nucleotides not matched to a gene: 8. The CDR3 runs 15 residues. CDR3 sequence: CASSTQGIGNQPQHF. CDR3 in DNA: TGTGCCAGCAGTACACAGGGGATAGGAAATCAGCCCCAGCATTTT.

The chain uses TRBV6-5 and TRBJ2-3, with D perhaps matching TRBD2 (7 bases). Germline CDR1 and CDR2: MNHEY and SVGAGI. This CDR3 comprises 16 residues. V gave up 7 bases and J gave up 4 bases, with 21 bases separating them. CDR3 loop: CASNRGAGRPPDTQYF. CDR3 in DNA: TGTGCCAGCAACCGGGGGGCCGGACGACCCCCAGATACGCAGTATTTT.

This clonotype was recorded a few times. The chain uses TRBV6-5 and TRBJ1-2; D perhaps matches TRBD1 (5 bases). Trimming removed 8 bases from V and 6 bases from J, with 25 bases in between. Germline V gives CDR1 MNHEY, CDR2 SVGAGI. The CDR3 extends over 16 amino acids. The CDR3 sequence: CASGHPRSSGKNGYTF. The CDR3 DNA is TGTGCCAGCGGTCACCCCAGGAGTTCAGGGAAAAATGGCTACACCTTC.

V gene TRBV7-7 combines with J gene TRBJ2-1; 10 bases fit TRBD2. The ends lost 5 bases at V and 2 bases at J; junction bases unmatched: 6. Germline V CDR1 and CDR2: SSHAT, FNYEAQ (reference sequence). This CDR3 is 16 amino acids long. CDR3 bases: TGTGCCAGCAGCCTGTCTAGCGGGAGCACCTACAATGAGCAGTTCTTC. This gives the protein CASSLSSGSTYNEQFF.

This chain connects TRBV27 to TRBJ2-1; D tentatively fits TRBD1 or TRBD2 (6 bases each). The ends were cut back, 6 bases at V and 0 bases at J, with 24 bases in the middle. The V gene's germline CDR1 is MNHEY and CDR2 SMNVEV (reference sequence). The CDR3 totals 19 residues. The CDR3 DNA reads as TGTGCCAGCAGCCCCCCCGGGGGCGAGCTATGGAGCTCCTACAATGAGCAGTTCTTC. It codes for CASSPPGGELWSSYNEQFF.

A few counts support this clonotype. The V gene is TRBV20-1, the J gene TRBJ1-5; D unresolved. The V end was cut by 6 bases, the J end by 6 bases, with 6 bases between. The germline V gene encodes CDR1 DFQATT and CDR2 SNEGSKA (reference sequence). This CDR3 is built from 10 residues. The CDR3 nucleotides read TGCAGTGCCGGTTCTCAGCCCCAGCATTTT. Residues: CSAGSQPQHF.

This clonotype was detected only a few times. The V call is TRBV10-3, the J call TRBJ2-3; D possibly corresponds to TRBD2 (5 bases). Trimming cost V 10 bases and J 5 bases, with 22 bases left between them. The CDR3 spans 15 residues. Germline V gene data show CDR1 as ENHRY and CDR2 as SYGVKD. CDR3 nucleotides: TGTGCCAACAGCCCATCTGATCGGGCGGGAGATACGCAGTATTTT. Residues: CANSPSDRAGDTQYF.

The sample holds many counts of this clonotype. This may arise from a read error, as a much more abundant clone is one base away. The chain carries TRBV7-2 and TRBJ1-1; D is possibly TRBD1 (5 bases). From germline, CDR1 is SGHTA and CDR2 FQGNSA. This CDR3 spans 12 amino acids. V was clipped by 4 bases and J by 4 bases, with 7 bases between them. CDR3 sequence: CASSWGSTEAFF. In nucleotides, the CDR3 is TGTGCCAGCAGCTGGGGGAGCACTGAAGCTTTCTTT.

There are a few counts of this clonotype. The chain links TRBV14 to TRBJ2-1, with 8 bases lining up with TRBD2. CDR1 and CDR2 from the germline V gene are SGHDN and FVKESK. The V and J ends lost 3 bases and 6 bases, in that order; junction bases with no gene match: 10. This CDR3 spans 16 amino acids. The chain's CDR3 is CASSQHSGILRNEQFF. The CDR3, as DNA: TGTGCCAGCAGCCAGCATAGCGGGATTTTACGCAATGAGCAGTTCTTC. Drawing the rest from reference TRBV14 and TRBJ2-1, the complete variable domain is EAGVTQFPSHSVIEKGQTVTLRCDPISGHDNLYWYRRVMGKEIKFLLHFVKESKQDESGMPNNRFLAERTGGTYSTLKVQPAELEDSGVYFCASSQHSGILRNEQFFGPGTRLTVL.

This clonotype was detected a few times. The rearrangement uses TRBV10-3 and TRBJ2-1; 15 bases fit TRBD2. Germline trimming cut 8 bases from V and 3 bases from J; bases unmatched to any gene: 8. Germline V gives CDR1 ENHRY, CDR2 SYGVKD. The CDR3 sequence is 17 residues long. The CDR3 is CAIGRTSGRVRYNEQFF. The CDR3 bases are TGTGCCATCGGGAGGACTAGCGGGAGGGTTCGCTACAATGAGCAGTTCTTC.

This clonotype was detected a few times. The rearrangement uses TRBV6-1 and TRBJ2-3, with a tentative D call TRBD1 (7 bases). The V end was cut by 11 bases, the J end by 0 bases, with 15 bases between. Germline-derived CDR1 and CDR2 are MNHNS and SASEGT. The length of the CDR3 is 14 residues. The CDR3 here is CAREQGTSTDTQYF. The CDR3 DNA reads TGTGCCCGTGAACAGGGGACTAGCACAGATACGCAGTATTTT.

The rearrangement joins TRBV20-1 to TRBJ2-5, with 13 positions matching TRBD2. The DNA end is more similar to TRBJ2-7, so the J call may be wrong. Germline V gene lookup returns CDR1 DFQATT and CDR2 SNEGSKA (reference sequence). The CDR3 has 14 amino acids. The CDR3 loop reads CSAYGTSGVHEQYF. The CDR3 DNA follows: TGCAGTGCTTATGGGACTAGCGGGGTGCACGAGCAGTACTTC.

This clonotype was observed many times. The chain uses TRBV30 and TRBJ1-2; D call uncertain. The CDR3 extends over 13 amino acids. Germline V CDR1 and CDR2: GTSNPN, SVGIG (reference sequence). Trimming removed 0 bases from V and 8 bases from J, with 13 bases in between. The CDR3 loop is CAWSVSQIGGYTF. The CDR3 DNA reads TGTGCCTGGAGTGTGAGTCAGATAGGAGGCTACACCTTC. The complete variable domain, with remaining parts taken from reference TRBV30 and TRBJ1-2, reads SQTIHQWPATLVQPVGSPLSLECTVEGTSNPNLYWYRQAAGRGLQLLFYSVGIGQISSEVPQNLSASRPQDRQFILSSKKLLLSDSGFYLCAWSVSQIGGYTFGSGTRLTVV.

This chain joins TRBV2 and TRBJ1-5; D might be TRBD1 (6 bases). V lost 8 bases and J lost 4, with 9 bases in between. Germline V gives CDR1 SNHLY, CDR2 FYNNEI. The CDR3 consists of 12 residues. In DNA, the CDR3 is TGTGCCAGCGGGGGCGGGAATCAGCCCCAGCATTTT. Its protein product is CASGGGNQPQHF. Combining the CDR3 with reference TRBV2 and TRBJ1-5 gives the whole variable domain EPEVTQTPSHQVTQMGQEVILRCVPISNHLYFYWYRQILGQKVEFLVSFYNNEISEKSEIFDDQFSVERPDGSNFTLKIRSTKLEDSAMYFCASGGGNQPQHFGDGTRLSIL.